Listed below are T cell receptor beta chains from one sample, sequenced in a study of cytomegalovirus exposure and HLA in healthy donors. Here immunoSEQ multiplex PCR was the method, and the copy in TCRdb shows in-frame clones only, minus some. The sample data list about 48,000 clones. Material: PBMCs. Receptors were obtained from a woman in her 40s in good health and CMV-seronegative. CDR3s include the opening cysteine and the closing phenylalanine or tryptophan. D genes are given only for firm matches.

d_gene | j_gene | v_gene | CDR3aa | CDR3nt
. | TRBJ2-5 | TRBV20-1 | CSAIGQENQYF | TGCAGTGCTATTGGACAAGAGAACCAGTACTTC
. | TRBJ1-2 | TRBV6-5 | CASSPGGGAYGYTF | TGTGCCAGCAGCCCCGGGGGGGGCGCTTATGGCTACACCTTC
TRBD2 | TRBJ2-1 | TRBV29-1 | CSVERTSGSPNEQFF | TGCAGCGTTGAAAGGACTAGCGGGAGTCCCAATGAGCAGTTCTTC
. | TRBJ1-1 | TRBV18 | CASSPAGLSTEAFF | TGTGCCAGCTCACCAGCAGGGTTGAGTACTGAAGCTTTCTTT
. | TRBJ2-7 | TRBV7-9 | CASSRLEEQYF | TGTGCCAGCAGCCGTCTTGAGGAGCAGTACTTC
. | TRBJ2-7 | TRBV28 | CASSPRGSSYEQYF | TGTGCCAGCAGTCCCAGGGGCAGCTCCTACGAGCAGTACTTC
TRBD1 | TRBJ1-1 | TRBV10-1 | CASSEPRRDRVYRPHRNTEAFF | TGCGCCAGCAGTGAACCCCGCCGGGACAGGGTATACCGACCCCATAGGAACACTGAAGCTTTCTTT
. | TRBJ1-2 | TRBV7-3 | CASRLTPSGGYTF | TGTGCCAGCAGATTAACCCCTTCGGGGGGCTACACCTTC
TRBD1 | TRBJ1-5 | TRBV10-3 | CAISPGQSSNQPQHF | TGTGCCATCAGCCCGGGACAGTCTAGCAATCAGCCCCAGCATTTT
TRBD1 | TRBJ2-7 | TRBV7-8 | CASSLPGQGRYEQYF | TGTGCCAGCAGCCTGCCGGGACAGGGGCGGTACGAGCAGTACTTC
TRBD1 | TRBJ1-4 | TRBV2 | CASSEGRGRSNEKLFF | TGTGCCAGCAGTGAGGGCAGGGGGCGTTCTAATGAAAAACTGTTTTTT
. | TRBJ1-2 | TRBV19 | CASSYAPRSYGYTF | TGTGCCAGTAGTTACGCACCCCGGTCCTATGGCTACACCTTC
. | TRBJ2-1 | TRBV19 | CAVRSGSYNEQFF | TGTGCCGTTCGGAGCGGATCCTACAATGAGCAGTTCTTC
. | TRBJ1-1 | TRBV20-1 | CSAGGYTEAFF | TGCAGTGCTGGGGGGTACACTGAAGCTTTCTTT
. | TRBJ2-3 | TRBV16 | CASSLLAGLLTDTQYF | TGTGCCAGCAGCCTTTTAGCAGGGCTCCTCACAGATACGCAGTATTTT
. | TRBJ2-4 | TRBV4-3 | CASSQDMGEEAKNIQYF | TGCGCCAGCAGCCAAGATATGGGGGAGGAGGCCAAAAACATTCAGTACTTC
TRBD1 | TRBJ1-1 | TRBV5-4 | CASSLTGANTEAFF | TGTGCCAGCAGCTTAACAGGGGCGAACACTGAAGCTTTCTTT
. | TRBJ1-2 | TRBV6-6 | CASSPDSNYGYTF | TGTGCCAGCAGCCCGGACAGTAACTATGGCTACACCTTC
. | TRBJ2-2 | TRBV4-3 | CASSQDRLLGTGELFF | TGCGCCAGCAGCCAAGATAGACTCCTGGGTACCGGGGAGCTGTTTTTT
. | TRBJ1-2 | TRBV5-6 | CASGQGLSNYGYTF | TGTGCCAGCGGGCAGGGGTTATCGAACTATGGCTACACCTTC
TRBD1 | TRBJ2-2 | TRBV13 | CASSTPTGARAGELFF | TGTGCCAGCAGCACACCAACAGGGGCGAGGGCCGGGGAGCTGTTTTTT
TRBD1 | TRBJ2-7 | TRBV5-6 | CASSLQGANSYEQYF | TGTGCCAGCAGCCTACAGGGGGCAAATTCCTACGAGCAGTACTTC
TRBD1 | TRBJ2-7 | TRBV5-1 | CASSYDRGTGEQYF | TGCGCCAGCAGTTATGACAGGGGAACAGGCGAGCAGTACTTC
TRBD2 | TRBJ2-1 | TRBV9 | CASSEILAGGRYNEQFF | TGTGCCAGCAGCGAAATTCTAGCGGGAGGCCGCTACAATGAGCAGTTCTTC
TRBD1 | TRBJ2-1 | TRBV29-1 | CSVGGWDQGDNEQFF | TGCAGCGTTGGGGGGTGGGACCAGGGGGACAATGAGCAGTTCTTC
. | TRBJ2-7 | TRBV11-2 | CASSLTGAEQYF | TGTGCCAGCAGCCTCACAGGAGCCGAGCAGTACTTC
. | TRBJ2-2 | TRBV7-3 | CASSQAGAGTGELFF | TGTGCCAGCAGCCAGGCAGGGGCGGGCACCGGGGAGCTGTTTTTT